Listed below are T cell receptor beta chains from one sample, sequenced in a study of blood T cell repertoires in COVID-19. Sequenced by immunoSEQ multiplex PCR; TCRdb stores in-frame clones only, minus some. Of fewer than 90,000 clones listed, over 80% are singletons. Sequencing input: peripheral blood. These receptors were obtained from a woman of 80 years or more with active COVID-19. Each CDR3 is given with its conserved first and last residue. D genes are given only for firm matches. Clone sizes are given selectively: once, few, many, or a class where the clone is expanded.

>-|-|TRBJ2-5|TRBV10-3
CAPFWSPRLPQSQETQYF
TGTGCCCCATTCTGGTCCCCGAGACTTCCCCAATCCCAAGAGACCCAGTACTTC
>TRBD2|few|TRBJ2-7|TRBV19
CASSLPPGLAGIYEQYF
TGTGCCAGTAGTCTCCCCCCCGGACTAGCGGGCATTTACGAGCAGTACTTC
>-|-|TRBJ2-5|TRBV27
CASSFLGRETQYF
TGTGCCAGCAGTTTCCTAGGTCGGGAGACCCAGTACTTC
>-|-|TRBJ2-5|TRBV6-2/TRBV6-3
CASSQRVETQYF
TGTGCCAGCAGTCAGCGGGTGGAGACCCAGTACTTC
>TRBD1|-|TRBJ2-5|TRBV28
CASSHGTGLQETQYF
TGTGCCAGCAGCCACGGGACAGGGCTTCAAGAGACCCAGTACTTC
>-|-|TRBJ2-2|TRBV18
CASGDTGELFF
TGTGCCAGCGGAGACACCGGGGAGCTGTTTTTT
>-|-|TRBJ1-2|TRBV7-9
CASSPQGYGYTF
TGTGCCAGCAGCCCACAGGGATATGGCTACACCTTC
>-|-|TRBJ2-2|TRBV27
CASSSPGKSYAGELFF
TGTGCCAGCAGTTCCCCCGGGAAGAGCTACGCCGGGGAGCTGTTTTTT
>-|-|TRBJ1-5|TRBV24-1
CATSDTRGASNQPQHF
TGTGCCACCAGTGATACCCGGGGGGCCAGCAATCAGCCCCAGCATTTT
>-|-|TRBJ1-4|TRBV7-2
CASSLVSSNEKLFF
TGTGCCAGCAGCTTAGTATCGTCGAATGAAAAACTGTTTTTT
>-|-|TRBJ1-2|TRBV27
CASSTGTPDYGYTF
TGTGCCAGCAGTACCGGGACACCCGACTATGGCTACACCTTC
>TRBD1|-|TRBJ2-3|TRBV6-5
CASSYRQGGTDTQYF
TGTGCCAGCAGTTACCGACAGGGTGGCACAGATACGCAGTATTTT
>TRBD1|-|TRBJ1-2|TRBV7-2
CASSPRTGGFTYGYTF
TGTGCCAGCAGCCCCCGGACAGGGGGCTTTACCTATGGCTACACCTTC
>TRBD2|-|TRBJ2-7|TRBV3-1/TRBV3-2
CASRSLAGGHEQYF
TGTGCCAGCAGATCACTAGCGGGAGGGCACGAGCAGTACTTC
>TRBD1|-|TRBJ1-4|TRBV5-1
CASSLGQGGEKLFF
TGCGCCAGCAGCCTGGGACAGGGGGGCGAAAAACTGTTTTTT
>-|-|TRBJ2-5|TRBV7-7
CASSRDNQETQYF
TGTGCCAGCAGCCGGGACAACCAAGAGACCCAGTACTTC
>-|few|TRBJ1-2|TRBV7-3
CASSITGNHGYTF
TGTGCCAGCAGCATTACAGGGAACCATGGCTACACCTTC
>-|-|TRBJ2-5|TRBV9
CASSVVEQETQYF
TGTGCCAGCAGCGTAGTTGAGCAAGAGACCCAGTACTTC
>-|-|TRBJ2-3|TRBV27
CASSLYREGDTQYF
TGTGCCAGCAGTTTATACAGGGAGGGTGATACGCAGTATTTT
>TRBD2|-|TRBJ2-7|TRBV6-1
CASSEQAGAAYEQYF
TGTGCCAGCAGTGAACAAGCGGGAGCTGCGTACGAGCAGTACTTC
>-|few|TRBJ1-2|TRBV6-2/TRBV6-3
CASSQTLTGYTF
TGTGCCAGCAGTCAGACACTCACCGGCTACACCTTC
>-|-|TRBJ2-5|TRBV19
CASSKGDETQYF
TGTGCCTCTTCGAAGGGGGATGAGACCCAGTACTTC
>-|few|TRBJ1-2|TRBV9
CASSVGQGEYGYTF
TGTGCCAGCAGCGTAGGTCAAGGGGAATATGGCTACACCTTC
>-|once|TRBJ1-5|TRBV19
CASNGGRNQPQHF
TGTGCCAGTAATGGGGGCCGCAATCAGCCCCAGCATTTT
>-|-|TRBJ2-7|TRBV18
CASSIGDEQYF
TGTGCCAGCTCAATCGGGGACGAGCAGTACTTC
>TRBD2|-|TRBJ2-1|TRBV11-1
CASSQPTSGNTYEQFF
TGTGCCAGCAGCCAACCGACTAGCGGGAACACCTATGAGCAGTTCTTC
>TRBD1|-|TRBJ2-5|TRBV7-8
CASSEGQRQETQYF
TGTGCCAGCAGCGAGGGACAGCGGCAAGAGACCCAGTACTTC
>-|-|TRBJ2-7|TRBV4-3
CASSQRGAGTYEQYF
TGCGCCAGCAGCCAACGTGGAGCAGGGACCTACGAGCAGTACTTC
>-|-|TRBJ2-3|TRBV2
CASSEQWRFSYRTQYF
TGTGCCAGCAGCGAACAGTGGCGGTTCAGTTACCGAACGCAGTATTTT
>-|-|TRBJ1-2|TRBV28
CASSPQAPAGYTF
TGTGCCAGCAGTCCACAGGCCCCGGCAGGCTACACCTTC
>-|-|TRBJ2-5|TRBV7-3
CASSKQGGETQYF
TGTGCCAGCAGCAAACAGGGTGGAGAGACCCAGTACTTC
>-|once|TRBJ1-2|TRBV5-1
CASSLDSSNYGYTF
TGCGCCAGCAGCTTGGACAGCTCTAACTATGGCTACACCTTC
>-|once|TRBJ2-7|TRBV6-6
CASSYPTTTSYEQYF
TGTGCCAGCAGTTATCCGACTACGACCTCCTACGAGCAGTACTTC
>-|once|TRBJ1-5|TRBV14
CASSQDWAYSNQPQHF
TGTGCCAGCAGCCAAGATTGGGCTTATAGCAATCAGCCCCAGCATTTT
>-|-|TRBJ1-1|TRBV6-5
CASSRTDSPSEAFF
TGTGCCAGCAGTCGAACCGACAGCCCGTCTGAAGCTTTCTTT
>TRBD2|-|TRBJ2-2|TRBV4-1
CASSQDEGLAGVGELFF
TGCGCCAGCAGCCAAGATGAAGGACTAGCGGGCGTGGGGGAGCTGTTTTTT
>TRBD2|-|TRBJ2-7|TRBV28
CASRAVPSGYSYEQYF
TGTGCCAGCAGGGCGGTACCTAGCGGTTACTCCTACGAGCAGTACTTC
>TRBD2|-|TRBJ2-3|TRBV2
CASRDYLIYTQYF
TGTGCCAGTCGGGACTACCTGATTTATACGCAGTATTTT
>-|-|TRBJ2-3|TRBV6-5
CATSWAEGSTDTQYF
TGTGCCACCTCATGGGCGGAGGGAAGCACAGATACGCAGTATTTT
>-|-|TRBJ1-2|TRBV5-4
CASTEGVVSRGYGYTF
TGTGCCAGCACCGAGGGGGTGGTCTCCCGTGGGTATGGCTACACCTTC
>-|-|TRBJ1-5|TRBV28
CASSFGPGQPQHF
TGTGCCAGCAGTTTTGGGCCAGGGCAGCCCCAGCATTTT
>-|-|TRBJ2-3|TRBV7-2
CASSPSSDTQYF
TGTGCCAGCAGCCCATCATCCGATACGCAGTATTTT
>-|-|TRBJ2-1|TRBV9
CASSVSIGEQFF
TGTGCCAGCAGCGTTAGTATCGGTGAGCAGTTCTTC
>TRBD2|-|TRBJ2-3|TRBV24-1
CATSGGRRGTSTDTQYF
TGTGCCACCAGTGGCGGGAGGAGGGGGACTAGCACAGATACGCAGTATTTT
>TRBD2|-|TRBJ2-5|TRBV7-8
CASSLSSGLAGLEETQYF
TGTGCCAGCAGCTTATCTTCCGGCCTAGCGGGACTAGAAGAGACCCAGTACTTC
>TRBD2|-|TRBJ2-3|TRBV28
CASSLILAGDRGGADTQYF
TGTGCCAGCAGTTTAATACTAGCGGGAGACAGAGGAGGAGCAGATACGCAGTATTTT
>-|-|TRBJ1-2|TRBV19
CASSIQGSYGYTF
TGTGCCAGTAGTATTCAGGGTAGCTATGGCTACACCTTC
>-|-|TRBJ1-2|TRBV20-1
CSASPQGRAYGYTF
TGCAGTGCTAGTCCGCAGGGTAGGGCCTATGGCTACACCTTC
>TRBD1|-|TRBJ2-6|TRBV24-1
CATSDSGTGSGANVLTF
TGTGCCACCAGTGATTCCGGGACAGGGTCTGGGGCCAACGTCCTGACTTTC
>-|-|TRBJ2-7|TRBV5-5
CASSRSTYEQYF
TGTGCCAGCAGCCGGAGTACGTACGAGCAGTACTTC
>TRBD2|-|TRBJ2-3|TRBV18
CASSPLGTSGSSDTQYF
TGTGCCAGCTCACCACTTGGGACTAGCGGGAGTAGTGATACGCAGTATTTT
>-|-|TRBJ2-7|TRBV21-1
CASSNSPTRDRSYEQYF
TGTGCCAGCAGCAATTCTCCTACCCGGGACAGATCCTACGAGCAGTACTTC
>TRBD2|-|TRBJ2-3|TRBV2
CASSEASLLAGGPLAPDTQYF
TGTGCCAGCAGTGAAGCCTCATTACTAGCGGGAGGGCCTCTGGCTCCAGATACGCAGTATTTT